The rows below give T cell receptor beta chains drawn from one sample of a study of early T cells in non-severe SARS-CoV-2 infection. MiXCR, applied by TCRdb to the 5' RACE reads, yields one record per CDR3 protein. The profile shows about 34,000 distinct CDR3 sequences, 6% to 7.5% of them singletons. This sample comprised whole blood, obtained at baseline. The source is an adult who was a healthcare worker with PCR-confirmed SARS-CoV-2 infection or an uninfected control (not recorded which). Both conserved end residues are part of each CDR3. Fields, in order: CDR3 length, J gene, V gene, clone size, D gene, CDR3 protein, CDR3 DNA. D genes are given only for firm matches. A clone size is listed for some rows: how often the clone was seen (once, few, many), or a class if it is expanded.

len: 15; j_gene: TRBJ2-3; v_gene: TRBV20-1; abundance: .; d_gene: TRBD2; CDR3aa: CSVPTSGSSTDTQYF; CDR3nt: TGCAGTGTCCCCACTAGCGGGAGTAGCACAGATACGCAGTATTTT
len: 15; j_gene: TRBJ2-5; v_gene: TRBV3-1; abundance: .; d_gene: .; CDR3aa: CASSSPGRIQETQYF; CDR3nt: TGTGCCAGCAGTTCTCCGGGACGGATCCAAGAGACCCAGTACTTC
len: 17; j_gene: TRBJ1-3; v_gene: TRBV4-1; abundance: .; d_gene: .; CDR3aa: CASSQDVTTNSGNTIYF; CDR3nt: TGCGCCAGCAGCCAAGACGTTACGACAAACTCTGGAAACACCATATATTTT
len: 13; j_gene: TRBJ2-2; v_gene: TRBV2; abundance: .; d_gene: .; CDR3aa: CASSESRDGELFF; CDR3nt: TGTGCCAGCAGTGAAAGTCGGGACGGGGAGCTGTTTTTT
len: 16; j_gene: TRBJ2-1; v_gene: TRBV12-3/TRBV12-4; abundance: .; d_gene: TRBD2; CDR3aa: CASSFETGLAENEQFF; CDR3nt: TGTGCCAGCAGTTTCGAGACGGGACTAGCGGAAAATGAGCAGTTCTTC
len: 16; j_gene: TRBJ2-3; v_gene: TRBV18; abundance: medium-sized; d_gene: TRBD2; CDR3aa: CASSPPLAGGKDTQYF; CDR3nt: TGTGCCAGCTCACCACCCCTAGCGGGAGGGAAAGATACGCAGTATTTT
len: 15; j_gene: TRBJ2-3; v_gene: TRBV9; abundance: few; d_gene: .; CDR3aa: CASSVALHSTDTQYF; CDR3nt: TGTGCCAGCAGCGTAGCACTCCATAGCACAGATACGCAGTATTTT
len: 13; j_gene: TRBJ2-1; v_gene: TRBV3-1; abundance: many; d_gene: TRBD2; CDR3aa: CASSPWEGGEQFF; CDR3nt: TGTGCCAGCAGCCCGTGGGAGGGAGGTGAGCAGTTCTTC
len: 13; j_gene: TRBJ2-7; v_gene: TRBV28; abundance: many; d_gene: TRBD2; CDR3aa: CASSLASGMEQYF; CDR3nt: TGTGCCAGCAGTTTGGCTAGCGGGATGGAGCAGTACTTC
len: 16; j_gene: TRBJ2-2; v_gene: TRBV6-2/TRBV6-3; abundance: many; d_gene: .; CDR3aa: CASAKRHHANTGELFF; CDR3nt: TGTGCCAGCGCGAAGCGTCACCACGCGAACACCGGGGAGCTGTTTTTT
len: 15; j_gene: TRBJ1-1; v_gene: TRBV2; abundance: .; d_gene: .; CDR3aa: CASSEALLGNTEAFF; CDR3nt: TGTGCCAGCAGTGAAGCGCTTCTGGGAAACACTGAAGCTTTCTTT
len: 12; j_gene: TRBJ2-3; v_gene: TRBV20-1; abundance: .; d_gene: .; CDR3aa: CSAREALVQLYF; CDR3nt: TGCAGTGCTAGAGAGGCACTAGTTCAGTTGTATTTT
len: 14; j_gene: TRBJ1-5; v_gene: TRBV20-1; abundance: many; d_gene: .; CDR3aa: CSARGGTDNQPQHF; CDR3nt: TGCAGTGCTAGAGGGGGGACTGACAATCAGCCCCAGCATTTT
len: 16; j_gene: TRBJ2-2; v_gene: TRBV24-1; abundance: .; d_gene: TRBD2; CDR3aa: CATSRAAGGSTGELFF; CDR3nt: TGTGCCACCAGTCGAGCAGCGGGAGGAAGCACCGGGGAGCTGTTTTTT
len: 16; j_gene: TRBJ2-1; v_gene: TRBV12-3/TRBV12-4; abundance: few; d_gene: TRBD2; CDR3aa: CASSLFSGSGGNEQFF; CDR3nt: TGTGCCAGCAGTTTATTTAGCGGGAGTGGGGGTAATGAGCAGTTCTTC
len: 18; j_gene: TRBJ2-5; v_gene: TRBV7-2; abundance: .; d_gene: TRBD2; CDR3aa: CASSLRAGLAGGLETQYF; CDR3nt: TGTGCCAGCAGCTTAAGGGCGGGACTAGCGGGAGGGTTGGAGACCCAGTACTTC
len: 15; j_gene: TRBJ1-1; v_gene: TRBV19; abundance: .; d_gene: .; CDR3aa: CASSPFRALNTEAFF; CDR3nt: TGTGCCAGTTCCCCTTTCCGGGCGTTGAACACTGAAGCTTTCTTT
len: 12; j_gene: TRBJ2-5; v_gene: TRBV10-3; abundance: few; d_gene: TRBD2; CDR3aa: CASRGGEETQYF; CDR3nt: TGTGCTTCGCGCGGGGGGGAAGAGACCCAGTACTTC
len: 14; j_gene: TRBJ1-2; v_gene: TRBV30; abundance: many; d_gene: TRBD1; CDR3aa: CAWGRQGSDYGYTF; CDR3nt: TGTGCCTGGGGCCGACAGGGGAGTGACTATGGCTACACCTTC
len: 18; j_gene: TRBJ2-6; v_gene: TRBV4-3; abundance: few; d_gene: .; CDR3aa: CASSQYIRQLSGANVLTF; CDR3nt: TGCGCCAGCAGCCAATATATCCGACAGCTCTCTGGGGCCAACGTCCTGACTTTC
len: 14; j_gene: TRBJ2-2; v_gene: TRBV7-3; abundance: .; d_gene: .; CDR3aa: CASSSDSSSGELFF; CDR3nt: TGTGCCAGCAGCTCCGATTCGTCGTCCGGGGAGCTGTTTTTT
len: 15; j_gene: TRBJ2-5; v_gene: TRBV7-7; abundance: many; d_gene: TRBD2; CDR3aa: CASSGLAGGPETQYF; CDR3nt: TGTGCTAGCAGCGGACTAGCGGGAGGGCCGGAGACCCAGTACTTC
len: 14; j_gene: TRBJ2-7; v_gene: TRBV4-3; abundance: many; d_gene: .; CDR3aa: CASSPAVGSYEQYF; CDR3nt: TGCGCCAGCAGCCCCGCAGTTGGGAGCTACGAGCAGTACTTC
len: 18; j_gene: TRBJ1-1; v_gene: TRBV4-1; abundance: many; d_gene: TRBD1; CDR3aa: CASSQDHRGLWMNTEAFF; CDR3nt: TGCGCCAGCAGCCAAGACCACAGGGGGCTATGGATGAACACTGAAGCTTTCTTT
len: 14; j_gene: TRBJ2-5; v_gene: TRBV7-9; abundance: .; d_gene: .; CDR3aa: CASSIGGNQETQYF; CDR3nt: TGTGCCAGCAGCATAGGAGGTAATCAAGAGACCCAGTACTTC
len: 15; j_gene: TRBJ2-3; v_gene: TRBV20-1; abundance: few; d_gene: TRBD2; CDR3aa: CSAKPPGTRADTQYF; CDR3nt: TGCAGTGCTAAACCCCCCGGGACTAGGGCAGATACGCAGTATTTT
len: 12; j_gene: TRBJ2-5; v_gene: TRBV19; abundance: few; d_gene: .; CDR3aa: CASSMLGETQYF; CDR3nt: TGTGCCAGTAGTATGTTGGGAGAGACCCAGTACTTC
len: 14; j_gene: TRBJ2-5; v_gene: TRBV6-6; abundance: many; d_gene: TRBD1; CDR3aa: CASSHRGPQETQYF; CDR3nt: TGTGCCAGCAGCCACAGGGGTCCCCAAGAGACCCAGTACTTC
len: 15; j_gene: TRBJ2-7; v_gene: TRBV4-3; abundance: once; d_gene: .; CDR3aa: CASSQDRSRVYEQYF; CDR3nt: TGCGCCAGCAGCCAAGATCGCTCCAGGGTGTACGAGCAGTACTTC
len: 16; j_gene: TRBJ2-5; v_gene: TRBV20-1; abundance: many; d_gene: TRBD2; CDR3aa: CSARDLGGRSQETQYF; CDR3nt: TGCAGTGCTAGAGATTTGGGCGGGAGATCCCAAGAGACCCAGTACTTC
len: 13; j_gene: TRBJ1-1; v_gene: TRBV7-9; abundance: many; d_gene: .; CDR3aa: CASSLVYNTEAFF; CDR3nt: TGTGCCAGCAGCTTAGTTTACAACACTGAAGCTTTCTTT
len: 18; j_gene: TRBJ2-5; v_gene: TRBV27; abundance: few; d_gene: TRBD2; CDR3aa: CASSPTDASGSEQETQYF; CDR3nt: TGTGCCAGCAGCCCTACTGATGCTAGCGGGAGCGAACAAGAGACCCAGTACTTC
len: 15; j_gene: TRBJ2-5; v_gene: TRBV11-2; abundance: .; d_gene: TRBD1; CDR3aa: CASSPRQGREETQYF; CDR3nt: TGTGCCAGCAGCCCACGACAGGGTAGGGAAGAGACCCAGTACTTC
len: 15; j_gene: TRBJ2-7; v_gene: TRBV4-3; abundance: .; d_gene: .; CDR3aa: CASSQDSGARYEQYF; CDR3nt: TGCGCCAGCAGCCAAGATTCCGGGGCTAGATACGAGCAGTACTTC
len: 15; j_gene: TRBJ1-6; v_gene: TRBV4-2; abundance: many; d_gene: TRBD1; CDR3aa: CASSQKYRGNSPLHF; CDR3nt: TGTGCCAGCAGCCAAAAATACAGGGGGAATTCACCCCTCCACTTT
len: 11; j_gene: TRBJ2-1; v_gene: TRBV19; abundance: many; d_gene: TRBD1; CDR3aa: CASGGANEQFF; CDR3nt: TGTGCCTCAGGGGGAGCCAATGAGCAGTTCTTC
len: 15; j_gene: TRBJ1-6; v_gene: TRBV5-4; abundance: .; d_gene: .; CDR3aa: CASSLSGGLNSPLHF; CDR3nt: TGTGCCAGCAGCTTGAGTGGGGGGCTTAACTCACCCCTCCACTTT
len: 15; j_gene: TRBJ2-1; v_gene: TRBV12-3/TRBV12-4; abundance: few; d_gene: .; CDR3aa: CASSLQGGEYNEQFF; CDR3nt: TGTGCCAGCAGTCTACAGGGCGGCGAGTACAATGAGCAGTTCTTC
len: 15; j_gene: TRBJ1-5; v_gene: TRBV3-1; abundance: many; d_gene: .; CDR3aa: CASSQANGANQPQHF; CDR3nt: TGTGCCAGCAGCCAAGCGAACGGAGCAAATCAGCCCCAGCATTTT
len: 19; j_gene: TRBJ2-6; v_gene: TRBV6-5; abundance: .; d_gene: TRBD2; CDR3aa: CASRPGLAGDLNGTNVLTF; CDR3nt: TGTGCCAGCAGACCGGGACTAGCGGGAGATCTAAATGGGACCAACGTCCTGACTTTC
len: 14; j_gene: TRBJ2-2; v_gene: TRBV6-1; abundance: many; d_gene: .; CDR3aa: CASSPGLITGELFF; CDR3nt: TGTGCCAGCAGTCCAGGACTTATTACCGGGGAGCTGTTTTTT
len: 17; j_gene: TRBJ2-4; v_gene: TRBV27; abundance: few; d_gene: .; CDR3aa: CATSERTVGVTGNIQYF; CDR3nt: TGTGCCACCTCCGAGCGGACCGTGGGAGTCACCGGAAACATTCAGTACTTC
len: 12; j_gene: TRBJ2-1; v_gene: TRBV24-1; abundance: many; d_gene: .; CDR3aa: CATSDFQNEQFF; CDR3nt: TGTGCCACCAGTGATTTCCAGAATGAGCAGTTCTTC
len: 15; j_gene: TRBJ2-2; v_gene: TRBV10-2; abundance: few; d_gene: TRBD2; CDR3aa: CASRGLAGDGGELFF; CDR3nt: TGCGCCAGCAGGGGACTAGCGGGAGATGGCGGGGAGCTGTTTTTT
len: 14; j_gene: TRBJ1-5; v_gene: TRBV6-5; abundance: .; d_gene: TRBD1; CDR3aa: CASSRDRSNQPQHF; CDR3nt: TGTGCCAGCAGCCGGGACAGGAGCAATCAGCCCCAGCATTTT
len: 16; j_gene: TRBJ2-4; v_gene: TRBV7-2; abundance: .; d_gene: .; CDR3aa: CASSLGLGFNKNIQYF; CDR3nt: TGTGCCAGCAGCTTAGGTTTGGGGTTCAACAAAAACATTCAGTACTTC
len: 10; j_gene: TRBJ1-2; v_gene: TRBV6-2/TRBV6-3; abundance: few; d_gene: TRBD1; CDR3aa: CASSDRVFTF; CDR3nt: TGTGCCAGCTCGGACAGGGTCTTCACCTTC
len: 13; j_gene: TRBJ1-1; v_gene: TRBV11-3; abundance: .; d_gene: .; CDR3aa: CASSLGMNTEAFF; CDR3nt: TGTGCCAGCAGCTTAGGTATGAACACTGAAGCTTTCTTT
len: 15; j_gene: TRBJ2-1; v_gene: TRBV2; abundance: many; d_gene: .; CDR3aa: CASSGRGNSYNEQFF; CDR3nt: TGTGCCAGCAGTGGACGGGGGAACTCCTACAATGAGCAGTTCTTC
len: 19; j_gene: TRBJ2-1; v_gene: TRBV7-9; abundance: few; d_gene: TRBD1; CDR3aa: CASSLEGMWGQGFNNEQFF; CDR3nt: TGTGCCAGCAGCTTAGAGGGGATGTGGGGACAGGGATTTAACAATGAGCAGTTCTTC
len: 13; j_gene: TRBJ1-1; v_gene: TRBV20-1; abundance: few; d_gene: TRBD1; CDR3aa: CSAEQGVRTEAFF; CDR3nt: TGCAGTGCCGAACAGGGGGTCCGGACTGAAGCTTTCTTT